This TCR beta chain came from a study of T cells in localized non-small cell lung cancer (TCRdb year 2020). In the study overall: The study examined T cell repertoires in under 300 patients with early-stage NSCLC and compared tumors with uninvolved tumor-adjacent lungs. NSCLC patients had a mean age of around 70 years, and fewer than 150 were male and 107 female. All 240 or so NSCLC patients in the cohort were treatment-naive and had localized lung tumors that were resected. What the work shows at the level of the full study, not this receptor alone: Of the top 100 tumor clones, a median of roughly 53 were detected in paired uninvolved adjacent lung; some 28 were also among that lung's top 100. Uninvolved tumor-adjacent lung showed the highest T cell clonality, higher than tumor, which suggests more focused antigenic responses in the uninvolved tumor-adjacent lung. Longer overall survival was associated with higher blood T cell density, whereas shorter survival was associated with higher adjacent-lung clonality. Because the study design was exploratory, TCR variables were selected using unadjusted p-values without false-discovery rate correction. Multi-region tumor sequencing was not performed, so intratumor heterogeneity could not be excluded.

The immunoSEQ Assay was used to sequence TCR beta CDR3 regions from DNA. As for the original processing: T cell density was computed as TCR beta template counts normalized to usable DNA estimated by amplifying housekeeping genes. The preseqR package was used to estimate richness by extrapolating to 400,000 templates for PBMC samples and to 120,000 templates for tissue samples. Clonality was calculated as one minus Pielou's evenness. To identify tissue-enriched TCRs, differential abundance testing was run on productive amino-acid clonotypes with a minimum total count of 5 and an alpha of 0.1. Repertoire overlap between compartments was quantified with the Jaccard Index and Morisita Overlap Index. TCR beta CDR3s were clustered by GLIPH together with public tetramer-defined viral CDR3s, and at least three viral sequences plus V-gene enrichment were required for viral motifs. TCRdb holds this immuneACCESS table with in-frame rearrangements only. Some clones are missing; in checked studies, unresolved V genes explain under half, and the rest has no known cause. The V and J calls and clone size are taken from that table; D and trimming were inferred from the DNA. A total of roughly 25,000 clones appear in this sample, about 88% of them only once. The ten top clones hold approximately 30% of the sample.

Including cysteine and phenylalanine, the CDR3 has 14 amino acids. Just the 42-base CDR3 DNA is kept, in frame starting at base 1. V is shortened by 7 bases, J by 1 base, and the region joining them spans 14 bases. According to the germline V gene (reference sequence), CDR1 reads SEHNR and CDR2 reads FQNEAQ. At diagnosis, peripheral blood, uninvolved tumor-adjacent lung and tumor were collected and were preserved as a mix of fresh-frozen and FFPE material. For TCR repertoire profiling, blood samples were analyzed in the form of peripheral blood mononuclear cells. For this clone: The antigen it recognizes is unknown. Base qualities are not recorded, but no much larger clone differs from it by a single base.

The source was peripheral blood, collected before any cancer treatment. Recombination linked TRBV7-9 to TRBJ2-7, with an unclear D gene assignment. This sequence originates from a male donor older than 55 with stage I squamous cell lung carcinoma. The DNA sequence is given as TGTGCCAGCACCTCCCAAGGCAGGTCCTACGAGCAGTACTTC. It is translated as CASTSQGRSYEQYF.